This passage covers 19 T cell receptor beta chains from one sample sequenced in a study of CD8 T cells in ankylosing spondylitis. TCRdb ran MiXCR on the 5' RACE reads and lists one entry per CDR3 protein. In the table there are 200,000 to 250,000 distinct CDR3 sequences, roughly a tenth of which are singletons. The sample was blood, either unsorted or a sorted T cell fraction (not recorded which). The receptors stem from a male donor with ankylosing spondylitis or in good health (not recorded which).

The CDR3 region is CASSISGQGSGGYTF. The DNA for the CDR3 is TGCGCCAGCAGCATCTCGGGACAGGGGAGCGGTGGCTACACCTTC. The V gene is TRBV5-1, the J gene TRBJ1-2; 10 bases match TRBD1. V gave up 4 bases and J gave up 7 bases; unmatched junction bases: 10. From germline, CDR1 is SGHRS and CDR2 YFSETQ. This CDR3 spans 15 amino acids.

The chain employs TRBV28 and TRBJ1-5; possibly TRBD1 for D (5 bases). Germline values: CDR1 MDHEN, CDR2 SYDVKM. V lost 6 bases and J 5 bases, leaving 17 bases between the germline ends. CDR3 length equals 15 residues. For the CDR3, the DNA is TGTGCCAGCAGGAGTATCCGGGGACTAGATCAGCCCCAGCATTTT. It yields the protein CASRSIRGLDQPQHF.

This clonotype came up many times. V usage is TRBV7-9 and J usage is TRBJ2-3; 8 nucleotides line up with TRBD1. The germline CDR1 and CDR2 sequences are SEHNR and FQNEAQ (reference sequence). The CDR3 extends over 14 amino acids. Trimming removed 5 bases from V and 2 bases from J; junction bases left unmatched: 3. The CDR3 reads CASSTGGLTDTQYF. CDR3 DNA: TGTGCCAGCAGCACAGGGGGTCTCACAGATACGCAGTATTTT.

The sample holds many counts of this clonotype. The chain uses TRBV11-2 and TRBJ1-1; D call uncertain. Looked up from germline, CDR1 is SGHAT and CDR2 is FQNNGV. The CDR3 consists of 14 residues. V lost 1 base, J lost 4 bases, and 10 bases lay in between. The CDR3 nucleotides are TGTGCCAGCAGCTTAGTGGGCAGCAGCACTGAAGCTTTCTTT. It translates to CASSLVGSSTEAFF.

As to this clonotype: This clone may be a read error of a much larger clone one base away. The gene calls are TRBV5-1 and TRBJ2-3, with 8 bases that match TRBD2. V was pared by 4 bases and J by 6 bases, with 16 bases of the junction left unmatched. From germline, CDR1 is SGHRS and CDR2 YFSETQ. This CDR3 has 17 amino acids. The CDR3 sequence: CASSQGQAGVYMDTQYF. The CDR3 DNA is TGCGCCAGCAGCCAAGGACAAGCGGGGGTTTATATGGATACGCAGTATTTT. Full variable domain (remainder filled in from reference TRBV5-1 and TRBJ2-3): KAGVTQTPRYLIKTRGQQVTLSCSPISGHRSVSWYQQTPGQGLQFLFEYFSETQRNKGNFPGRFSGRQFSNSRSEMNVSTLELGDSALYLCASSQGQAGVYMDTQYFGPGTRLTVL.

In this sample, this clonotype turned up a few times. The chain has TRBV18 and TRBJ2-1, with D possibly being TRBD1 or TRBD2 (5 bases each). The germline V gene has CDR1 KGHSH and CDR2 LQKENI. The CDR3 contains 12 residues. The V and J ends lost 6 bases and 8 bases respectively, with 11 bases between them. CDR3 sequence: CASSRDRDEQFF. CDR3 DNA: TGTGCCAGCTCCCGGGACCGAGATGAGCAGTTCTTC.

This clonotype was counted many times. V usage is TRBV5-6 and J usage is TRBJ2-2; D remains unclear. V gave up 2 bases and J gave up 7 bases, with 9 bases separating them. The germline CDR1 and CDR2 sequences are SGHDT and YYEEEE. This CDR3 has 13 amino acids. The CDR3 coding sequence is TGTGCCAGCAGCTTCCAGCCTGGCGGGGAGCTGTTTTTT. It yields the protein CASSFQPGGELFF.

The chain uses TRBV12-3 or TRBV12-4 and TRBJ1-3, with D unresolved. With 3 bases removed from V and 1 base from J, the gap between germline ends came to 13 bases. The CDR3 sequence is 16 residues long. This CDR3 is CASSFLPGRSGNTIYF. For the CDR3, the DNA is TGTGCCAGCAGTTTTCTTCCCGGTCGATCTGGAAACACCATATATTTT.

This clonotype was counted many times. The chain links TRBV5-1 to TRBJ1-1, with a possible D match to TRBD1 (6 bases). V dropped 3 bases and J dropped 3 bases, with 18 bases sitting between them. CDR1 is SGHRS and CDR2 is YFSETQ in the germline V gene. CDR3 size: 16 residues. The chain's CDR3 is CASSSKLQGLDTEAFF. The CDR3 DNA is TGCGCCAGCAGCTCGAAACTACAGGGTTTGGACACTGAAGCTTTCTTT.

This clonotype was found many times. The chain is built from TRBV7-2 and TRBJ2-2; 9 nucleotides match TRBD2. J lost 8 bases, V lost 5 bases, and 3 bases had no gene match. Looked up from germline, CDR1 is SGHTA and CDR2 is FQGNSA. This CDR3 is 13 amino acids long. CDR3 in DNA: TGTGCCAGCAGCCCTAGCGGGGTTGGGGAGCTGTTTTTT. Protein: CASSPSGVGELFF.

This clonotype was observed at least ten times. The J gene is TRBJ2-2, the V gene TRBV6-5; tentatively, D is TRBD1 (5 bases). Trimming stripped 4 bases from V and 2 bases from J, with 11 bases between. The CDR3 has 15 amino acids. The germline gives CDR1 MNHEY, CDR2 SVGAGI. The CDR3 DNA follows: TGTGCCAGCAGTTGGACAAGCGCAAACACCGGGGAGCTGTTTTTT. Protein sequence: CASSWTSANTGELFF.

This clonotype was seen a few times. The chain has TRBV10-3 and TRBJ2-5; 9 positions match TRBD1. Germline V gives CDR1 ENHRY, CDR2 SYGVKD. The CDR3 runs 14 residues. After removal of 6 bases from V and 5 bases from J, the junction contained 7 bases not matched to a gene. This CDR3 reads CAISRDRDTETQYF. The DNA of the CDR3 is TGTGCCATCAGCCGGGACAGGGACACGGAGACCCAGTACTTC.

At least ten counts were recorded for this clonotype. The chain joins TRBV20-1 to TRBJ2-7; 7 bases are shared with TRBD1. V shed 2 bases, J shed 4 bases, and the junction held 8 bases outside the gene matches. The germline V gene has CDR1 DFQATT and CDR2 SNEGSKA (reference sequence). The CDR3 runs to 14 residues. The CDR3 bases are TGCAGTGCTAGACCGCTCACAGGGGAATACGAGCAGTACTTC. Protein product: CSARPLTGEYEQYF.

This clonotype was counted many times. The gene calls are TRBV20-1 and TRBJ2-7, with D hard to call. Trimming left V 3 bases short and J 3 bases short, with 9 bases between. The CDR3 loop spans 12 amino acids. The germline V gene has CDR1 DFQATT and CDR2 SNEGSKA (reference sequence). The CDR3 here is CSASRPSYEQYF. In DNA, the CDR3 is TGCAGTGCTAGTCGGCCGAGCTACGAGCAGTACTTC.

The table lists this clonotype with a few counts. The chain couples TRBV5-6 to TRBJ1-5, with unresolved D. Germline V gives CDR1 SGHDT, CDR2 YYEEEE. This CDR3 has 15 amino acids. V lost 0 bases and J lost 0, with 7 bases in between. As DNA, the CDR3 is TGTGCCAGCAGCTTGGGGCAGATTAGCAATCAGCCCCAGCATTTT. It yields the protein CASSLGQISNQPQHF.

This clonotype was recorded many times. This CDR3 is CASSEPRPDTQYF. As DNA, the CDR3 is TGTGCCAGCAGCGAACCGAGACCAGATACGCAGTATTTT. The rearrangement uses TRBV7-9 and TRBJ2-3; the D is unclear. V was shortened by 5 bases and J by 4 bases, with 10 bases between the two germline ends. CDR1 is SEHNR and CDR2 is FQNEAQ in the germline V gene (reference sequence). The CDR3 extends over 13 amino acids.

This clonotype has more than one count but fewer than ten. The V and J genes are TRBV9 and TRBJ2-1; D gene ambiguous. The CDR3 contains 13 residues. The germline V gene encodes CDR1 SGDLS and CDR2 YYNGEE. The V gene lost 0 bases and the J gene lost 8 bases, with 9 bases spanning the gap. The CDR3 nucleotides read TGTGCCAGCAGCGTAGTTAGCAGTCATGAGCAGTTCTTC. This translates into CASSVVSSHEQFF.

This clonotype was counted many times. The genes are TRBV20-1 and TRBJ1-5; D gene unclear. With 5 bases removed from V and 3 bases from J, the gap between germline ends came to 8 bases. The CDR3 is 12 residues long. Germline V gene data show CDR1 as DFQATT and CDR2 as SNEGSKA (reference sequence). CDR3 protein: CSALVVNQPQHF. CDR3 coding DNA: TGCAGTGCTTTGGTGGTCAATCAGCCCCAGCATTTT.

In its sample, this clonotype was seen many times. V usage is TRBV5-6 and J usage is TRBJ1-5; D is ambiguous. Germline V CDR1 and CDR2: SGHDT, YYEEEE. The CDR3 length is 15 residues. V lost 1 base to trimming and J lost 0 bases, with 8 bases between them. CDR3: CASSLSRVSNQPQHF. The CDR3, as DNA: TGTGCCAGCAGCTTGAGTAGGGTTAGCAATCAGCCCCAGCATTTT.